These 17 T cell receptor beta chains originate from one sample sequenced in a study of OX40 agonist ivuxolimab in advanced cancers. TCRdb keeps only in-frame clones here, not all; method: immunoSEQ multiplex PCR. The sample has some 100,000 clones, under 95% seen once. The specimen comprised CD4+ or CD8+ T cells sorted from blood, sampled in a trial of the OX40 agonist ivuxolimab. All receptors come from an adult with an advanced solid tumor such as melanoma, head and neck, liver or kidney cancer.

The V call is TRBV28, the J call TRBJ1-1, with D maybe TRBD1 (6 bases). The CDR3 has 15 amino acids. V lost 4 bases to trimming and J lost 1 base, with 13 bases between them. Germline-derived CDR1 and CDR2 are MDHEN and SYDVKM. The CDR3 loop is CASSSTGSWNTEAFF. The CDR3 coding sequence is TGTGCCAGCAGTTCCACAGGGTCTTGGAACACTGAAGCTTTCTTT.

CDR3 sequence (DNA): TGCGCCAGCAGTGACCGGCCCCAGGGGGCCTCCTACGAGCAGTACTTC. Protein sequence: CASSDRPQGASYEQYF. The rearrangement joins TRBV10-2 to TRBJ2-7; 8 nucleotides agree with TRBD1. The length of the CDR3 is 16 residues. V was clipped by 3 bases and J by 0 bases; unmatched bases: 7. Germline V gene data show CDR1 as WSHSY and CDR2 as SAAADI.

This clone was recorded once. CDR3 bases: TGTGCCAGCAGTTACGAAATCTCTGGAAACACCATATATTTT. Amino acid sequence: CASSYEISGNTIYF. The J gene is TRBJ1-3, the V gene TRBV6-5, with D unresolved. V lost 2 bases and J 0 bases, leaving 5 bases between the germline ends. Germline lookup yields CDR1 MNHEY and CDR2 SVGAGI. The CDR3 has 14 residues.

The rearrangement uses TRBV10-3 and TRBJ1-1; D is uncertain. Germline values: CDR1 ENHRY, CDR2 SYGVKD. CDR3 length: 14 amino acids. V lost 0 bases, J lost 0 bases, and 5 bases lay in between. CDR3 protein: CAISESALNTEAFF. The CDR3 coding sequence is TGTGCCATCAGTGAGTCGGCTTTGAACACTGAAGCTTTCTTT.

The chain is built from TRBV7-6 and TRBJ2-1; 13 nucleotides agree with TRBD2. With V trimmed by 0 bases and J by 10 bases, 9 bases remained unmatched. Germline V gives CDR1 SGHVS, CDR2 FNYEAQ. This CDR3 comprises 17 residues. The CDR3, as DNA: TGTGCCAGCAGCTTAGCGGCTTCGGGACTAGCGGGATTCGAGCAGTTCTTC. It codes for CASSLAASGLAGFEQFF.

This clone was detected only once. This chain connects TRBV11-1 to TRBJ2-5; TRBD2 agrees at 14 bases. V was clipped by 6 bases and J by 4 bases; unmatched bases: 4. CDR1 and CDR2 from the germline V gene are SGHAT and FQDESV (reference sequence). The CDR3 has 15 residues. CDR3 sequence: CASSPGLAGGETQYF. Here the CDR3 DNA reads TGTGCCAGCAGTCCAGGACTAGCGGGAGGAGAGACCCAGTACTTC.

This clone was found once. The rearrangement joins TRBV11-2 to TRBJ1-2; D is unresolved. CDR3 length: 14 residues. V was clipped by 3 bases and J by 0 bases, with 8 bases between them. Germline-derived CDR1 and CDR2 are SGHAT and FQNNGV. This chain's CDR3 is CASSFDFSNYGYTF. DNA of the CDR3: TGTGCCAGCAGCTTTGACTTTTCTAACTATGGCTACACCTTC.

This chain connects TRBV11-3 to TRBJ1-1; the D is unclear. V lost 1 base, J lost 1 base, and 10 bases lay in between. In germline, CDR1 is SGHNT, CDR2 YENEEA. The length of the CDR3 is 15 residues. CDR3 protein: CASSLGGEGNTEAFF. CDR3 nucleotides: TGTGCCAGCAGCTTAGGGGGTGAAGGGAACACTGAAGCTTTCTTT.

The J gene is TRBJ2-5, the V gene TRBV5-1, with 8 bases fitting TRBD1. Looked up from germline, CDR1 is SGHRS and CDR2 is YFSETQ. CDR3 length equals 13 residues. J lost 2 bases, V lost 8 bases, and 5 bases had no gene match. This CDR3 reads CASRQGSQETQYF. The CDR3 DNA reads TGCGCCAGTCGACAGGGGAGTCAAGAGACCCAGTACTTC. The variable domain in full, with the rest retrieved from reference TRBV5-1 and TRBJ2-5, is KAGVTQTPRYLIKTRGQQVTLSCSPISGHRSVSWYQQTPGQGLQFLFEYFSETQRNKGNFPGRFSGRQFSNSRSEMNVSTLELGDSALYLCASRQGSQETQYFGPGTRLLVL.

This clone was seen a few times. This chain uses TRBV7-9 with TRBJ2-2, with D uncertain. Between the trimmed V and J ends, which lost 10 bases and 0 bases, there was a span of 9 bases. The CDR3 loop spans 13 amino acids. The germline V gene has CDR1 SEHNR and CDR2 FQNEAQ (reference sequence). CDR3 DNA: TGTGCCAAAGACACCACGAACACCGGGGAGCTGTTTTTT. It translates to CAKDTTNTGELFF.

This clone is a singleton in its sample. This chain uses TRBV9 with TRBJ2-2; D possibly uses TRBD1 or TRBD2 (5 bases each). Germline V gives CDR1 SGDLS, CDR2 YYNGEE. V was shortened by 4 bases and J by 3 bases, with 22 bases between the two germline ends. The CDR3 has 18 amino acids. CDR3 nucleotide sequence: TGTGCCAGCAGCCCTAGGGCAGGGAGCTTACGAGACACCGGGGAGCTGTTTTTT. This codes for CASSPRAGSLRDTGELFF.

CDR3 in DNA: TGTGCCAGCAGCAGGGCCGGCGGGCCGAATGAAAAACTGTTTTTT. Translating it yields CASSRAGGPNEKLFF. The rearrangement uses TRBV11-3 and TRBJ1-4; D is undetermined. The CDR3 covers 15 residues. Germline CDR1 and CDR2: SGHNT and YENEEA. Trimming removed 5 bases from V and 5 bases from J, with 15 bases in between.

The chain combines TRBV6-4 with TRBJ2-2; 10 positions agree with TRBD2. From germline, CDR1 is MRHNA and CDR2 SNTAGT. The length of the CDR3 is 17 residues. V gave up 2 bases and J gave up 0 bases; unmatched junction bases: 3. The CDR3 spells CASSDQGLASNTGELFF. CDR3 bases: TGTGCCAGCAGTGACCAGGGACTAGCGTCGAACACCGGGGAGCTGTTTTTT.

The chain combines TRBV7-2 with TRBJ2-1; TRBD2 aligns across 14 bases. Germline V gives CDR1 SGHTA, CDR2 FQGNSA. This CDR3 is 16 amino acids long. The J segment lost 4 bases and the V segment lost 1 base, leaving 0 bases of the junction unmatched. The CDR3 region is CASSLGLAGGYNEQFF. The CDR3 region has the DNA TGTGCCAGCAGCTTAGGACTAGCGGGGGGGTACAATGAGCAGTTCTTC.

The chain links TRBV30 to TRBJ2-1, with 8 positions matching TRBD2. Trimming cost V 5 bases and J 6 bases; bases outside gene matches: 9. Germline V gene sequence: CDR1 GTSNPN, CDR2 SVGIG (reference sequence). The CDR3 is 14 residues long. The CDR3 reads CAWATGTRINEQFF. The CDR3 coding sequence is TGTGCCTGGGCAACCGGGACTAGGATCAATGAGCAGTTCTTC.

This clone appeared a few times. The chain uses TRBV2 and TRBJ2-3; 10 positions match TRBD2. V trimming: 4 bases; J trimming: 0 bases; junction bases outside the gene matches: 10. CDR1 and CDR2 (germline): SNHLY, FYNNEI. This CDR3 spans 18 amino acids. The CDR3 is CASSGSGAGGRSTDTQYF. The DNA of the CDR3 is TGTGCCAGCAGTGGGTCAGGAGCGGGAGGGCGTAGCACAGATACGCAGTATTTT.

The rearrangement links TRBV7-4 to TRBJ2-2; the match to TRBD2 covers 7 bases. Per the germline V gene, CDR1 is SGHVT and CDR2 is SQSDAQ. The CDR3 is 21 amino acids. The V and J ends lost 8 bases and 4 bases, in that order; junction bases with no gene match: 28. DNA for the CDR3: TGTGCCAGCCGTCGAACGAAAATCCTACCATTGCGGGAGTTCGGCACCGGGGAGCTGTTTTTT. It translates to CASRRTKILPLREFGTGELFF.